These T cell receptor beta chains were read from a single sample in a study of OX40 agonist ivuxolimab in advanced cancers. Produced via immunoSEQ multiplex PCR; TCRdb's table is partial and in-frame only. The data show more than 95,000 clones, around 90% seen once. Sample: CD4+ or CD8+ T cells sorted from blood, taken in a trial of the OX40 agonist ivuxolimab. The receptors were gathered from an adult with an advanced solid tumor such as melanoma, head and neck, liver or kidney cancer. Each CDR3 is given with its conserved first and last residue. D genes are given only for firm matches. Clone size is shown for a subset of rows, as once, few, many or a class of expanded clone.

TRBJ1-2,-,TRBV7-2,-,CASSPATRANYGYTF,TGTGCCAGCAGTCCAGCAACGCGAGCTAACTATGGCTACACCTTC
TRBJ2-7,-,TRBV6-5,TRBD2,CASSYSVGTTTYEQYF,TGTGCCAGCAGTTACTCGGTGGGGACTACGACCTACGAGCAGTACTTC
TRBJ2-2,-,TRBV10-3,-,CAISEPPGQTGELFF,TGTGCCATCAGTGAGCCCCCCGGACAGACCGGGGAGCTGTTTTTT
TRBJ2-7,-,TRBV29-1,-,CSVAGRSYEQYF,TGCAGCGTTGCCGGGCGCTCCTACGAGCAGTACTTC
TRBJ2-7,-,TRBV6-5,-,CASSLVQGSSYEQYF,TGTGCCAGCAGTCTCGTACAGGGCTCCTCCTACGAGCAGTACTTC
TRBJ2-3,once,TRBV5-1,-,CASRVLPGATDTQYF,TGCGCCAGCCGCGTTCTCCCGGGAGCCACAGATACGCAGTATTTT
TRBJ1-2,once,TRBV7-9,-,CASSFSDGYTF,TGTGCCAGCAGCTTCTCGGATGGCTACACCTTC
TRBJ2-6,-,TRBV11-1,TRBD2,CASSLGGAGANVLTF,TGTGCCAGCAGCTTGGGGGGGGCTGGGGCCAACGTCCTGACTTTC
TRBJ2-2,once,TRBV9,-,CASSVSGLINTGELFF,TGTGCCAGCAGTGTCTCCGGACTGATAAACACCGGGGAGCTGTTTTTT
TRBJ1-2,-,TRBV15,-,CATSRDGDSYGYTF,TGTGCCACCAGCAGAGACGGGGATTCGTATGGCTACACCTTC
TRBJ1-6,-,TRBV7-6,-,CASSPSNSPLHF,TGTGCCAGCAGCCCCAGTAACTCACCCCTCCACTTT
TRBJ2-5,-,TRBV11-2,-,CASSLDGRVETQYF,TGTGCCAGCAGCTTAGACGGCAGGGTAGAGACCCAGTACTTC
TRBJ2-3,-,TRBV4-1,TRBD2,CASSIRTSGFTDTQYF,TGCGCCAGCAGCATAAGGACTAGCGGGTTTACAGATACGCAGTATTTT
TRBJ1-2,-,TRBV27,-,CASSLLAGSGYTF,TGTGCCAGCAGTTTACTAGCAGGGAGCGGCTACACCTTC
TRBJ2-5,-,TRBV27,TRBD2,CASSPSGRGLATQYF,TGTGCCAGCAGTCCTAGCGGGAGGGGGCTGGCGACCCAGTACTTC
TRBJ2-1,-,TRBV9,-,CASSVDYFNEQFF,TGTGCCAGCAGCGTGGACTATTTCAATGAGCAGTTCTTC
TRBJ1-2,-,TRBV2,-,CASRGVPPGDGYTF,TGTGCCAGCAGGGGGGTCCCCCCGGGCGACGGCTACACCTTC
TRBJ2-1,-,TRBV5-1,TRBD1,CASSLGQGTYNEQFF,TGCGCCAGCAGCTTGGGACAGGGAACCTACAATGAGCAGTTCTTC
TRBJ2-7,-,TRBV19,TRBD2,CASSAGLVFYEQYF,TGTGCCAGTAGTGCGGGACTAGTGTTCTACGAGCAGTACTTC
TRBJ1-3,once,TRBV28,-,CASSPLGAQGNTIYF,TGTGCCAGCAGCCCCCTTGGGGCGCAAGGAAACACCATATATTTT
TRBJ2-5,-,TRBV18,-,CASSPWGAESLETQYF,TGTGCCAGCTCACCGTGGGGGGCAGAGAGTTTGGAGACCCAGTACTTC
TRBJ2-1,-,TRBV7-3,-,CASSLGGYSSHEQFF,TGTGCCAGCAGCTTAGGAGGATACTCGAGCCATGAGCAGTTCTTC
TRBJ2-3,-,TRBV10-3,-,CAISEGGDSTDTQYF,TGTGCCATCAGTGAGGGAGGGGATAGCACAGATACGCAGTATTTT
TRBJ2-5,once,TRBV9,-,CASSVGGEETQYF,TGTGCCAGCAGCGTAGGTGGGGAAGAGACCCAGTACTTC
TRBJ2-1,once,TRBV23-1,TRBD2,CASSPRTSGEQFF,TGCGCCAGCAGTCCGAGGACTAGCGGTGAGCAGTTCTTC
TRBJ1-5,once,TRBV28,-,CASTVARVGNQPQHF,TGTGCCAGCACCGTCGCCCGAGTTGGCAATCAGCCCCAGCATTTT
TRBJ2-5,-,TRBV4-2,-,CASSQDPGYQETQYF,TGTGCCAGCAGCCAAGATCCGGGATACCAAGAGACCCAGTACTTC